The entry that follows covers one T cell receptor (beta chain) sequence. Trimming took 3 bases from V and 3 from J; bases not matched to a gene: 13. CDR1 is WNHNN, CDR2 SYGVQD, per germline (reference sequence). The CDR3 sequence is 18 residues long. The data were taken from a study of blood T cell repertoires in COVID-19. This table comes from immunoSEQ multiplex PCR, and its TCRdb copy is limited to in-frame clones, with some not included. The table has more than 150,000 clones, more than 65% seen once. This chain uses TRBV10-1 with TRBJ2-1; TRBD2 matches 8 bases. The sequence derives from a woman aged 50 to 60 with acute or convalescent COVID-19. Sequenced input: peripheral blood. The CDR3 DNA follows: TGCGCCAGCAGTGATTTGGGGCTAGCGGGCAATTTCTACAATGAGCAGTTCTTC. Amino acid sequence: CASSDLGLAGNFYNEQFF.